Following are 20 T cell receptor beta chains from one sample sequenced in a study of cytomegalovirus exposure and HLA in healthy donors. PCR primers comprised 60 Vbeta and 13 Jbeta primers. Some clones are missing from TCRdb's copy, which holds only in-frame ones; the method was immunoSEQ multiplex PCR. This sample has about 220,000 clones, with approximately 83% found just once. Input material: PBMCs. All receptors derive from a boy aged 2 to 9 in good health and CMV-seronegative.

The chain is built from TRBV18 and TRBJ2-7; D is perhaps TRBD1 (6 bases). The CDR3 extends over 17 amino acids. With 0 bases removed from V and 9 bases from J, the gap between germline ends came to 24 bases. Germline CDR1 and CDR2: KGHSH and LQKENI. The CDR3 loop reads CASSPPIFFGQPLGQYF. The CDR3 DNA is TGTGCCAGCTCACCACCCATCTTCTTTGGACAGCCATTGGGGCAGTACTTC.

This clone was picked up one time. The genes are TRBV19 and TRBJ1-5; possibly TRBD1 for D (6 bases). The germline gives CDR1 LNHDA, CDR2 SQIVND (reference sequence). The CDR3 is 15 amino acids. V gave up 0 bases and J gave up 6 bases, with 12 bases separating them. The CDR3 DNA follows: TGTGCCAGTAGTATAGATCACAGGGTCGGTCAGCCCCAGCATTTT. It encodes CASSIDHRVGQPQHF.

V and J are TRBV4-2 and TRBJ1-1, with TRBD1 matching over 8 bases. This CDR3 is built from 14 residues. The V and J ends lost 5 bases and 6 bases, in that order; junction bases with no gene match: 8. Germline V gene data show CDR1 as LGHNA and CDR2 as YNFKEQ. The CDR3 DNA reads TGTGCCAGCAGCAGGACAGGGCGGTTCTCTGAAGCTTTCTTT. Protein product: CASSRTGRFSEAFF.

The table lists this clone with a count of one. The chain carries TRBV6-4 and TRBJ2-2; D perhaps matches TRBD1 (5 bases). The germline gives CDR1 MRHNA, CDR2 SNTAGT. The V gene lost 5 bases and the J gene lost 1 base, with 5 bases spanning the gap. The CDR3 runs 13 residues. CDR3: CASSTGNTGELFF. The CDR3 DNA is TGTGCCAGCAGTACAGGGAACACCGGGGAGCTGTTTTTT.

This clone has only one observation. The chain has TRBV15 and TRBJ2-7, with 7 bases aligning to TRBD1. This CDR3 comprises 14 residues. J was trimmed by 1 base and V by 2 bases; bases with no gene match: 2. The germline V gene has CDR1 LNHNV and CDR2 YYDKDF (reference sequence). CDR3 DNA sequence: TGTGCCACCAGCAGACGGGGACAGTCCTACGAGCAGTACTTC. Its protein product is CATSRRGQSYEQYF.

Points on this clone: Germline is not matched at one junction end, which may reflect a read error. The CDR3 DNA is TGTGCTAGCAGCCTCGGGAAGCAAGAGACCCAGTACTTC. It encodes CASSLGKQETQYF. The rearrangement uses TRBV7-7 and TRBJ2-5; weak D call: TRBD2 (5 bases). This CDR3 contains 13 residues. CDR1 and CDR2 (germline): SSHAT, FNYEAQ (reference sequence).

The J gene is TRBJ2-1, the V gene TRBV5-1; 9 bases map to TRBD1. This CDR3 has 14 amino acids. V lost 4 bases and J lost 3; bases outside the gene matches: 2. Germline CDR1 and CDR2: SGHRS and YFSETQ. CDR3 amino acids: CASSPGQGYNEQFF. As DNA, the CDR3 is TGCGCCAGCAGCCCGGGACAGGGCTACAATGAGCAGTTCTTC.

J is TRBJ1-1 and V is TRBV6-5, with no clear D. CDR3 length: 12 residues. The germline V gene has CDR1 MNHEY and CDR2 SVGAGI. V was trimmed by 2 bases and J by 6 bases, leaving 7 bases between them. The CDR3 bases are TGTGCCAGCAGTTACCCCCCCTCTGAAGCTTTCTTT. This codes for CASSYPPSEAFF.

The chain carries TRBV7-2 and TRBJ2-3, with 8 bases identical to TRBD1. Germline V gives CDR1 SGHTA, CDR2 FQGNSA. This CDR3 is 16 amino acids long. V shed 0 bases and J 4 bases; nucleotides not matched to a gene: 6. CDR3 bases: TGTGCCAGCAGCTTAGCGTTTGACAGGGGAGCAGATACGCAGTATTTT. This translates into CASSLAFDRGADTQYF. Using reference TRBV7-2 and TRBJ2-3 for the parts outside the CDR3, the full variable domain is GAGVSQSPSNKVTEKGKDVELRCDPISGHTALYWYRQSLGQGLEFLIYFQGNSAPDKSGLPSDRFSAERTGGSVSTLTIQRTQQEDSAVYLCASSLAFDRGADTQYFGPGTRLTVL.

Turning to this clone: The sample has other DNA sequences that encode this CDR3 too. V gene TRBV19 combines with J gene TRBJ2-7, with TRBD1 matching 7 bases. V lost 6 bases, J lost 1 base, and 3 bases stayed unmatched. The germline CDR1 and CDR2 sequences are LNHDA and SQIVND (reference sequence). The CDR3 runs to 13 residues. The CDR3 DNA is TGTGCCAGTAGCCCGGGACAGTCCTACGAGCAGTACTTC. Its protein is CASSPGQSYEQYF. The full variable domain, rest sourced from reference TRBV19 and TRBJ2-7, is DGGITQSPKYLFRKEGQNVTLSCEQNLNHDAMYWYRQDPGQGLRLIYYSQIVNDFQKGDIAEGYSVSREKKESFPLTVTSAQKNPTAFYLCASSPGQSYEQYFGPGTRLTVT.

This chain uses TRBV7-9 with TRBJ2-3; 7 bases are a match to TRBD1. The V gene's germline CDR1 is SEHNR and CDR2 FQNEAQ (reference sequence). The CDR3 contains 15 residues. The V and J ends lost 5 bases and 0 bases, in that order; junction bases with no gene match: 5. In nucleotides, the CDR3 is TGTGCCAGCAGCCCCCTGGACAGGAGCACAGATACGCAGTATTTT. This encodes CASSPLDRSTDTQYF.

The chain recombines TRBV14 with TRBJ1-4; 8 nucleotides agree with TRBD1. Germline trimming cut 4 bases from V and 8 bases from J; bases unmatched to any gene: 6. Per the germline V gene, CDR1 is SGHDN and CDR2 is FVKESK. The CDR3 has 14 amino acids. In DNA, the CDR3 is TGTGCCAGCAGCCCGATCGGGACAGGCGAAAAACTGTTTTTT. Protein product: CASSPIGTGEKLFF.

Notes on this clone: This same CDR3 is encoded by further DNA sequences in the sample. The chain carries TRBV19 and TRBJ1-1, with TRBD1 as a possible D gene (5 bases). Per germline, CDR1 LNHDA and CDR2 SQIVND (reference sequence). Trimming left V 1 base short and J 7 bases short, with 7 bases between. CDR3 length: 12 residues. CDR3 in DNA: TGTGCCAGTAGTATAGGCGGGGGTGAAGCTTTCTTT. Amino acids: CASSIGGGEAFF.

This chain joins TRBV14 and TRBJ2-5, with D perhaps matching TRBD1 (6 bases). This CDR3 is 16 amino acids long. The V gene's germline CDR1 is SGHDN and CDR2 FVKESK. V was pared by 2 bases and J by 1 base, with 14 bases between. As DNA, the CDR3 is TGTGCCAGCAGCCAAAAGTTTACAGGGACCCAAGAGACCCAGTACTTC. Protein sequence: CASSQKFTGTQETQYF.

The chain's CDR3 is CASSVNFNTGELFF. CDR3 DNA: TGTGCCAGCAGTGTAAACTTCAACACCGGGGAGCTGTTTTTT. The chain uses TRBV6-1 and TRBJ2-2, with D uncertain. The CDR3 covers 14 residues. Germline V gene sequence: CDR1 MNHNS, CDR2 SASEGT. With 4 bases removed from V and 2 bases from J, the gap between germline ends came to 8 bases.

The chain uses TRBV21-1 and TRBJ2-2; TRBD1 is the table's D call and was not checked against the DNA. TRBV21-1 is recorded as a pseudogene. The CDR3 extends over 14 amino acids. This chain's CDR3 is CASSTRTAGEELFF. Written as DNA, the CDR3 is TGTGCCAGCAGCACCCGGACAGCCGGCGAAGAGCTGTTTTTT.

With regard to this clone: Other DNA sequences in the same sample also yield this CDR3. The chain couples TRBV19 to TRBJ1-3; no definite D call. The CDR3 has 11 residues. Germline V gives CDR1 LNHDA, CDR2 SQIVND (reference sequence). V lost 5 bases, J lost 4 bases, and 3 bases lay in between. This CDR3 reads CASSLGNTIYF. CDR3 sequence (DNA): TGTGCCAGTAGTCTAGGAAACACCATATATTTT. Complete variable domain (other parts from reference TRBV19 and TRBJ1-3): DGGITQSPKYLFRKEGQNVTLSCEQNLNHDAMYWYRQDPGQGLRLIYYSQIVNDFQKGDIAEGYSVSREKKESFPLTVTSAQKNPTAFYLCASSLGNTIYFGEGSWLTVV.

This chain links TRBV5-1 with TRBJ2-5; no definite D call. Per germline, CDR1 SGHRS and CDR2 YFSETQ. The CDR3 is 14 residues long. Trimming cost V 4 bases and J 4 bases, with 14 bases left between them. CDR3 sequence reads: CASSRMEQRETQYF. CDR3 nucleotides: TGCGCCAGCAGCCGTATGGAGCAGAGAGAGACCCAGTACTTC. Using reference TRBV5-1 and TRBJ2-5 for the parts outside the CDR3, the full variable domain is KAGVTQTPRYLIKTRGQQVTLSCSPISGHRSVSWYQQTPGQGLQFLFEYFSETQRNKGNFPGRFSGRQFSNSRSEMNVSTLELGDSALYLCASSRMEQRETQYFGPGTRLLVL.

The V call is TRBV19, the J call TRBJ2-7, with TRBD2 identical over 10 bases. Losses at the gene ends were 5 bases for V and 0 bases for J; bases not matched to a gene: 4. CDR1 is LNHDA, CDR2 SQIVND, per germline (reference sequence). The CDR3 contains 15 residues. DNA for the CDR3: TGTGCCAGTAGTCCCGTAGCGGGGGGCTCCTACGAGCAGTACTTC. Encoded protein: CASSPVAGGSYEQYF.

The chain carries TRBV5-1 and TRBJ1-2; no reliable D call. The V gene's germline CDR1 is SGHRS and CDR2 YFSETQ. This CDR3 has 13 residues. V was cut by 0 bases and J by 2 bases, with 5 bases left in between. The CDR3 DNA sequence: TGCGCCAGCAGCTTGGCGCAGAACTATGGCTACACCTTC. Translated: CASSLAQNYGYTF.